These 31 T cell receptor beta chains were sequenced from one sample in a study of T-cell reconstitution after alpha-beta-depleted transplantation in children. A library of TCRbeta sequences, prepared with unique molecular identifiers, was generated. TCRdb reprocessed the PCR reads via MiXCR and lists one record per CDR3 protein. The table records hundreds of thousands of distinct CDR3 sequences, more than 9% of them present only once. This material consisted of PBMCs from the stem cell graft donor, taken from the stem cell graft. The source of these receptors is a human donor who donated a stem cell graft to a child with acute myeloid leukemia.

CDR3 nucleotide sequence: TGCAGTGCTAGAGATATGCCCGAGGGACCGTCTAATTCACCCCTCCACTTT. Translating it yields CSARDMPEGPSNSPLHF. The chain has TRBV20-1 and TRBJ1-6; D possibly corresponds to TRBD1 (5 bases). This CDR3 region has 17 residues. The germline gives CDR1 DFQATT, CDR2 SNEGSKA (reference sequence). V lost 0 bases and J 6 bases, leaving 18 bases between the germline ends.

This chain joins TRBV3-1 and TRBJ1-2; D not resolved. Germline CDR1 and CDR2: LGHDT and YNNKEL (reference sequence). This CDR3 contains 13 residues. The germline V and J ends were trimmed by 6 bases and 8 bases, with 16 bases remaining between them. The CDR3 loop reads CASSFRPASGYTF. CDR3 nucleotide sequence: TGTGCCAGCAGTTTCCGCCCAGCATCGGGCTACACCTTC.

In DNA, the CDR3 is TGCAGTGCTTGGAGAGCGGGAGGTTTTGAGACCCAGTACTTC. Translation gives CSAWRAGGFETQYF. The chain carries TRBV20-1 and TRBJ2-5, with 9 positions matching TRBD2. The CDR3 is made up of 14 amino acids. The germline V gene encodes CDR1 DFQATT and CDR2 SNEGSKA (reference sequence). V dropped 5 bases and J dropped 5; count of bases not matched to a gene: 9.

CDR3 in DNA: TGTGCCAGCAGTTTTAATAGCGGGCCGAACACCGGGGAGCTGTTTTTT. Protein sequence: CASSFNSGPNTGELFF. The V gene is TRBV2, the J gene TRBJ2-2, with 7 bases aligning to TRBD2. Looked up from germline, CDR1 is SNHLY and CDR2 is FYNNEI. The junction had 6 bases not matched to a gene; V was cut back by 5 bases and J by 0 bases. The CDR3 consists of 16 residues.

This clonotype was found a few times. The chain links TRBV24-1 to TRBJ1-5; D is uncertain. V was pared by 4 bases and J by 3 bases, with 12 bases between. Looked up from germline, CDR1 is KGHDR and CDR2 is SFDVKD. This CDR3 has 15 amino acids. The CDR3 DNA follows: TGTGCCACCAGTGAGTCTGGACTGCTCAATCAGCCCCAGCATTTT. As protein: CATSESGLLNQPQHF.

This clonotype showed up many times. V gene TRBV12-3 or TRBV12-4 combines with J gene TRBJ1-1, with 10 bases fitting TRBD1. CDR3 length equals 15 residues. The J segment lost 6 bases and the V segment lost 6 bases, leaving 10 bases of the junction unmatched. CDR3 bases: TGTGCCAGCAGCCAGTTCCGGGACAGGGGCGCTGAAGCTTTCTTT. Residues: CASSQFRDRGAEAFF.

This clonotype was found many times. The CDR3 DNA reads TGTGCCAGCAACGAAGCGGGAGGGAGCACAGATACGCAGTATTTT. It encodes CASNEAGGSTDTQYF. J is TRBJ2-3 and V is TRBV28; 10 bases fit TRBD2. This CDR3 comprises 15 residues. Germline CDR1 MDHEN, CDR2 SYDVKM. The V and J ends lost 7 bases and 0 bases, in that order; junction bases with no gene match: 4.

The chain carries TRBV7-9 and TRBJ1-5; no clear D gene. V shed 5 bases and J shed 3 bases, with 11 bases lying between them. Germline CDR1 is SEHNR and CDR2 is FQNEAQ (reference sequence). This CDR3 has 14 residues. For the CDR3, the DNA is TGTGCCAGCAGCCCGGGCAGCCCCAATCAGCCCCAGCATTTT. Residues: CASSPGSPNQPQHF.

This clonotype was picked up many times. This chain uses TRBV3-1 with TRBJ2-1; 8 bases map to TRBD1. Unmatched junction bases numbered 6, after V lost 0 bases and J lost 5 bases. This CDR3 region has 16 residues. Germline loops: CDR1 LGHDT, CDR2 YNNKEL (reference sequence). The CDR3 is CASSQDRQGLNNEQFF. The CDR3 bases are TGTGCCAGCAGCCAAGACCGACAGGGGTTAAACAATGAGCAGTTCTTC.

The rearrangement joins TRBV12-3 or TRBV12-4 to TRBJ2-1; no clear D gene. With 0 bases removed from V and 7 bases from J, the gap between germline ends came to 7 bases. This CDR3 region has 13 residues. The CDR3 reads CASSLAAINEQFF. In nucleotides, the CDR3 is TGTGCCAGCAGTTTAGCGGCTATAAATGAGCAGTTCTTC.

This clonotype has more than one count but fewer than ten. V is TRBV20-1 and J is TRBJ2-7; D unclear. CDR1 and CDR2 from the germline V gene are DFQATT and SNEGSKA (reference sequence). CDR3 length equals 13 residues. V was clipped by 6 bases and J by 6 bases, with 18 bases between them. The CDR3 loop reads CSAATPPTVEQYF. In DNA, the CDR3 is TGCAGTGCAGCGACTCCTCCCACGGTCGAGCAGTACTTC.

This clonotype occurred many times. The J gene is TRBJ2-7, the V gene TRBV9, with 7 bases identical to TRBD1. V gave up 4 bases and J gave up 3 bases; unmatched junction bases: 7. CDR3 size: 14 residues. Germline CDR1 is SGDLS and CDR2 is YYNGEE. The CDR3 loop is CASSPRQGGYEQYF. The CDR3 coding sequence is TGTGCCAGCAGCCCCCGACAGGGTGGCTACGAGCAGTACTTC.

This clonotype was picked up a small number of times. The V and J genes are TRBV2 and TRBJ2-3, with TRBD1 matching over 8 bases. The CDR3 is 15 residues long. V dropped 6 bases and J dropped 0; count of bases not matched to a gene: 5. Germline assignment: CDR1 SNHLY and CDR2 FYNNEI. CDR3: CASSDRGASTDTQYF. The CDR3 DNA follows: TGTGCCAGCAGCGACAGGGGCGCCAGCACAGATACGCAGTATTTT.

The chain couples TRBV7-9 to TRBJ2-3, with 8 bases that match TRBD1. V shed 5 bases and J 6 bases; nucleotides not matched to a gene: 10. Germline lookup yields CDR1 SEHNR and CDR2 FQNEAQ (reference sequence). CDR3 length: 15 amino acids. This CDR3 reads CASSRKRQGQDTQYF. The CDR3 DNA reads as TGTGCCAGCAGCCGCAAGAGACAGGGGCAGGATACGCAGTATTTT.

This clonotype was observed a handful of times. The chain uses TRBV4-3 and TRBJ2-7; perhaps D is TRBD1 or TRBD2 (5 bases each). The CDR3 is 15 amino acids. Between the trimmed V and J ends, which lost 1 base and 2 bases, there was a span of 12 bases. Per the germline V gene, CDR1 is LGHNA and CDR2 is YSLEER. The CDR3 coding sequence is TGCGCCAGCAGCCAAGGGGGCCGAGGGACCTACGAGCAGTACTTC. Protein sequence: CASSQGGRGTYEQYF.

There are many counts of this clonotype. This chain joins TRBV3-1 and TRBJ1-1; a possible D gene is TRBD1 (6 bases). Trimming stripped 4 bases from V and 1 base from J, with 10 bases between. The CDR3 covers 14 residues. Per germline, CDR1 LGHDT and CDR2 YNNKEL (reference sequence). Here the CDR3 DNA reads TGTGCCAGCAGCCTACAGGGTAGGAACACTGAAGCTTTCTTT. Translated, it gives CASSLQGRNTEAFF.

This clonotype showed up many times. This chain joins TRBV12-3 or TRBV12-4 and TRBJ2-1; D remains ambiguous. The CDR3 is 14 amino acids. V lost 2 bases, J lost 6 bases, and 11 bases lay in between. Here the CDR3 DNA reads TGTGCCAGCAGTTTACGGGCCGGCGGCAATGAGCAGTTCTTC. This encodes CASSLRAGGNEQFF.

In this sample, this clonotype turned up a few times. The V call is TRBV2, the J call TRBJ2-2; D gene uncertain. V was shortened by 4 bases and J by 8 bases, with 11 bases between the two germline ends. CDR1 and CDR2 from the germline V gene are SNHLY and FYNNEI. The CDR3 loop spans 13 amino acids. CDR3 nucleotide sequence: TGTGCCAGCAGTGGATCCACAGCGGGGGAGCTGTTTTTT. Translated: CASSGSTAGELFF.

This clonotype came up a few times. The chain joins TRBV28 to TRBJ2-5; D may be TRBD2 (6 bases). CDR3 length: 14 amino acids. Germline V gene sequence: CDR1 MDHEN, CDR2 SYDVKM. Trimming cost V 11 bases and J 0 bases, with 16 bases left between them. The CDR3 nucleotides read TGTGCCGTTCAGGGAGGTCAGAACCAAGAGACCCAGTACTTC. Protein product: CAVQGGQNQETQYF.

The sample holds a few counts of this clonotype. V usage is TRBV7-2 and J usage is TRBJ1-2, with 9 bases aligning to TRBD1. Looked up from germline, CDR1 is SGHTA and CDR2 is FQGNSA. J lost 8 bases, V lost 4 bases, and 11 bases had no gene match. This CDR3 has 15 amino acids. The CDR3 bases are TGTGCCAGCAGCTCTTCCGGGACAGGGACGGGCGGCTACACCTTC. As protein: CASSSSGTGTGGYTF.

The chain recombines TRBV20-1 with TRBJ2-4; 7 nucleotides agree with TRBD2. V shed 1 base, J shed 3 bases, and the junction held 15 bases outside the gene matches. This CDR3 region has 18 residues. The germline CDR1 and CDR2 sequences are DFQATT and SNEGSKA (reference sequence). CDR3 loop: CSARAPSGAVQSKNIQYF. CDR3 bases: TGCAGTGCTAGAGCTCCTAGCGGAGCCGTCCAGAGCAAAAACATTCAGTACTTC.

This clonotype was detected many times. A read error may account for a junction end that differs from germline. The J gene is TRBJ2-1, the V gene TRBV24-1; 7 nucleotides align to TRBD2. The CDR3 is made up of 13 amino acids. The germline V gene has CDR1 KGHDR and CDR2 SFDVKD. The CDR3 nucleotides are TGTGCCACCAGTGACGGGGACTACCATGAGCAGTTCTTC. Translating it yields CATSDGDYHEQFF.

The chain couples TRBV29-1 to TRBJ2-2; 10 bases line up with TRBD2. Germline loops: CDR1 SQVTM, CDR2 ANQGSEA. This CDR3 has 16 residues. Unmatched junction bases numbered 8, after V lost 5 bases and J lost 2 bases. The CDR3 spells CSVTARTSGNTGELFF. CDR3 in DNA: TGCAGCGTTACGGCCCGGACTAGCGGCAACACCGGGGAGCTGTTTTTT.

This clonotype came up many times. The V and J genes are TRBV20-1 and TRBJ2-3; D not resolved. The CDR3 contains 11 residues. CDR1 is DFQATT, CDR2 SNEGSKA, per germline (reference sequence). The V gene lost 5 bases and the J gene lost 5 bases, with 8 bases spanning the gap. CDR3 nucleotide sequence: TGCAGTGCTTCCTTTCAAGATACGCAGTATTTT. It encodes CSASFQDTQYF.

This clonotype turned up a few times. The V and J genes are TRBV12-3 or TRBV12-4 and TRBJ1-2; 7 nucleotides agree with TRBD1. Germline trimming cut 7 bases from V and 5 bases from J; bases unmatched to any gene: 7. CDR3 size: 13 residues. CDR3 loop: CASNRGQLYGYTF. The CDR3 DNA is TGTGCCAGCAATAGGGGGCAGTTATATGGCTACACCTTC.

This clonotype was seen more than once but under ten times. This chain connects TRBV12-5 to TRBJ2-5; 8 nucleotides match TRBD1. The CDR3 sequence is 14 residues long. V lost 6 bases and J lost 4; bases outside the gene matches: 7. Per germline, CDR1 LGHNT and CDR2 FRNRAP. CDR3 sequence: CASGSDREGETQYF. CDR3 DNA: TGTGCTAGTGGCTCGGACAGGGAAGGAGAGACCCAGTACTTC.

The V call is TRBV30, the J call TRBJ2-3, with 9 bases fitting TRBD1. J lost 6 bases, V lost 1 base, and 5 bases had no gene match. Germline V gene sequence: CDR1 GTSNPN, CDR2 SVGIG (reference sequence). The CDR3 is made up of 14 amino acids. The CDR3 loop reads CAWSGGDRADTQYF. CDR3 in DNA: TGTGCCTGGAGTGGCGGGGACAGGGCCGATACGCAGTATTTT.

This clonotype qualifies as medium-sized. V is TRBV29-1 and J is TRBJ2-3; 9 nucleotides agree with TRBD2. CDR1 and CDR2 from the germline V gene are SQVTM and ANQGSEA. This CDR3 comprises 14 residues. Trimming cost V 5 bases and J 2 bases; bases outside gene matches: 5. The DNA of the CDR3 is TGCAGCGTTCCGCTAGCGGGACCCACAGATACGCAGTATTTT. Encoded protein: CSVPLAGPTDTQYF.

The gene calls are TRBV27 and TRBJ1-3; 7 positions match TRBD1. CDR3 size: 15 residues. Trimming at V came to 6 bases and at J to 1 base, leaving 6 bases not matched to a gene. From germline, CDR1 is MNHEY and CDR2 SMNVEV (reference sequence). The CDR3, as DNA: TGTGCCAGCAGGGGGACAGCGTTATCTGGAAACACCATATATTTT. Protein: CASRGTALSGNTIYF.

In its sample, this clonotype was seen a few times. The chain recombines TRBV27 with TRBJ1-1, with D maybe TRBD1 (6 bases). CDR1 and CDR2 (germline): MNHEY, SMNVEV (reference sequence). This CDR3 has 16 residues. The V gene lost 2 bases and the J gene lost 1 base, with 14 bases spanning the gap. CDR3 loop: CASSLIGGKSNTEAFF. Written as DNA, the CDR3 is TGTGCCAGCAGTTTAATAGGGGGGAAATCGAACACTGAAGCTTTCTTT.

The CDR3 DNA reads as TGTGCCAGCAGCGGAACGGGACCTCCAGCCGGGGAGCTGTTTTTT. This gives the protein CASSGTGPPAGELFF. The chain has TRBV6-5 and TRBJ2-2; D possibly uses TRBD1 or TRBD2 (5 bases each). The CDR3 spans 15 residues. V dropped 6 bases and J dropped 6 bases, with 17 bases sitting between them. Germline loops: CDR1 MNHEY, CDR2 SVGAGI.